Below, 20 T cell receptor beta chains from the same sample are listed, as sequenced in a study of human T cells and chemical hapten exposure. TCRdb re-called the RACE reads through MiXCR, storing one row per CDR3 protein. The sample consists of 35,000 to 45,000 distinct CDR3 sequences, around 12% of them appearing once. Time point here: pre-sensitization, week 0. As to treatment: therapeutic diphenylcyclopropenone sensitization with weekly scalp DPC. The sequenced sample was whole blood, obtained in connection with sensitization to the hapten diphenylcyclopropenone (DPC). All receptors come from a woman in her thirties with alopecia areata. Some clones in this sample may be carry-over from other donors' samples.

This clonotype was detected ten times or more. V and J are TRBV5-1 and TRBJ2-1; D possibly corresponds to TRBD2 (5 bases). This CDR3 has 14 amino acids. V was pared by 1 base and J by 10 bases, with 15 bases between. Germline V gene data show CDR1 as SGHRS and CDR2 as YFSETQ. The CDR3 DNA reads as TGCGCCAGCAGCTTGCTGGGAGCAGCATGGGAGCAGTTCTTC. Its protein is CASSLLGAAWEQFF.

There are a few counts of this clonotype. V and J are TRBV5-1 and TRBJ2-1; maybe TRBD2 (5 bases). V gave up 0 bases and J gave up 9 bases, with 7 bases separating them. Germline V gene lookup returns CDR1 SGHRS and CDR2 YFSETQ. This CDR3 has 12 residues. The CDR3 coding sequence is TGCGCCAGCAGCTTGGTCCGGGGTGAGCAGTTCTTC. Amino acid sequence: CASSLVRGEQFF. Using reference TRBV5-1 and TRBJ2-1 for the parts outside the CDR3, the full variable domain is KAGVTQTPRYLIKTRGQQVTLSCSPISGHRSVSWYQQTPGQGLQFLFEYFSETQRNKGNFPGRFSGRQFSNSRSEMNVSTLELGDSALYLCASSLVRGEQFFGPGTRLTVL.

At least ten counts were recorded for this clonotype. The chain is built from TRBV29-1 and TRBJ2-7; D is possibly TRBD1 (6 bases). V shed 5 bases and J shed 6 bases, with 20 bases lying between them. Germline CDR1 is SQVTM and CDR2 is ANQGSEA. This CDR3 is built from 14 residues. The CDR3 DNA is TGCAGCGTTCGTCAGGGGAGAGATAGACCCGAGCAGTACTTC. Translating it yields CSVRQGRDRPEQYF.

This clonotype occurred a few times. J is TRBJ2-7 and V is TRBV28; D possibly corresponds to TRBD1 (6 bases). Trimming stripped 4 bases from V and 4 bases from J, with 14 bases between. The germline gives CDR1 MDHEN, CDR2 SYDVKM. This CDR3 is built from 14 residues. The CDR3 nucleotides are TGTGCCAGCAGTTCACCAGGGGTCCAATACGAGCAGTACTTC. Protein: CASSSPGVQYEQYF.

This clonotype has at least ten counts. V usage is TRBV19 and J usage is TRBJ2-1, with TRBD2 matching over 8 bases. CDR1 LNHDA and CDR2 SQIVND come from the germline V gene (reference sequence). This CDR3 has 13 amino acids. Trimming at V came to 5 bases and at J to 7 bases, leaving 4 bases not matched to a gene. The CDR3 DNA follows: TGTGCCAGTAGTCGAAGCGGGAGAAATGAGCAGTTCTTC. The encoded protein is CASSRSGRNEQFF.

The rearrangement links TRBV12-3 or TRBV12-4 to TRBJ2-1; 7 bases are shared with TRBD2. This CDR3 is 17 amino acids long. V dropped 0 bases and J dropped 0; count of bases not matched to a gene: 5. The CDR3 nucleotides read TGTGCCAGCAGTTTAGCGGGAGGGACGACCTCCTACAATGAGCAGTTCTTC. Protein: CASSLAGGTTSYNEQFF.

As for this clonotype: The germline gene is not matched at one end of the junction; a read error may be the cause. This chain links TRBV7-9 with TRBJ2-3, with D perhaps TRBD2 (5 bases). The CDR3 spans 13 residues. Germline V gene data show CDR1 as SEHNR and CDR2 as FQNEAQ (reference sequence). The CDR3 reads CVSGLLGTDTQYF. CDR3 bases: TGTGTCAGCGGTCTATTGGGCACAGATACGCAGTATTTT.

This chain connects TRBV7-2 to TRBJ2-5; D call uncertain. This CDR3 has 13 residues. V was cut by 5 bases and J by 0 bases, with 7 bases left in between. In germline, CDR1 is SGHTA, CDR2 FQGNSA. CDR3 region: CASSATYQETQYF. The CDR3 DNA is TGTGCCAGCAGCGCCACGTACCAAGAGACCCAGTACTTC.

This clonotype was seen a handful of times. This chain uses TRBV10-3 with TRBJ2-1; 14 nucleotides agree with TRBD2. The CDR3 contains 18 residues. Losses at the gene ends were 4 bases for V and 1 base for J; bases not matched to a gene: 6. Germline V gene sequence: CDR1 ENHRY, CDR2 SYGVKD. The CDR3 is CAISGLAGGQSSYNEQFF. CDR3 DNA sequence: TGTGCCATCAGTGGACTAGCGGGAGGGCAGTCTTCCTACAATGAGCAGTTCTTC.

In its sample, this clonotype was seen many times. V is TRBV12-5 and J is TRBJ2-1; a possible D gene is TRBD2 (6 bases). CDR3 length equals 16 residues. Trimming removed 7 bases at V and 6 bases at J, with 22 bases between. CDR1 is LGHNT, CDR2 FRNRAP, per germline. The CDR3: CASAPTGTLYVNEQFF. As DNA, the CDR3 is TGTGCTAGTGCCCCAACCGGGACTCTTTACGTCAATGAGCAGTTCTTC.

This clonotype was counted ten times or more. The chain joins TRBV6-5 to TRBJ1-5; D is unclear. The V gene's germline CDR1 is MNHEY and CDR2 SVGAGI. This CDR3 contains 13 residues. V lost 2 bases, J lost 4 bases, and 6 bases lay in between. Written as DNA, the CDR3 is TGTGCCAGCAGTTACAAGAGGAATCAGCCCCAGCATTTT. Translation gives CASSYKRNQPQHF.

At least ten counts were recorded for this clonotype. Written as DNA, the CDR3 is TGTGCCAGCAGCCTAAGGGGGATTGAAGCTTTCTTT. Its protein product is CASSLRGIEAFF. This chain connects TRBV11-2 to TRBJ1-1; weak D call: TRBD1 (6 bases). Germline V lookup: CDR1 SGHAT, CDR2 FQNNGV. Trimming pared 5 bases from V and 7 bases from J, leaving 11 bases between. The CDR3 consists of 12 residues.

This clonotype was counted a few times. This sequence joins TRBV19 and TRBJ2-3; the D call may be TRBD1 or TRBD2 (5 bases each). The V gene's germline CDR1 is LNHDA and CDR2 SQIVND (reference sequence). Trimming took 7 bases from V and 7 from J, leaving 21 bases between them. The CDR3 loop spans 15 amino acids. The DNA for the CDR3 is TGTGCCAGTAACGGCGGTGGGGGAACAAAATATACGCAGTATTTT. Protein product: CASNGGGGTKYTQYF.

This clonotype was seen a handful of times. DNA for the CDR3: TGTGCCAGCAGCTTCGGGGGGTTACCCTATGGCTACACCTTC. Translated: CASSFGGLPYGYTF. The chain uses TRBV11-2 and TRBJ1-2; perhaps TRBD1 as D (5 bases). Germline CDR1 and CDR2: SGHAT and FQNNGV. The CDR3 spans 14 residues. Trimming stripped 3 bases from V and 4 bases from J, with 12 bases between. Using reference TRBV11-2 and TRBJ1-2 for the parts outside the CDR3, the full variable domain is EAGVAQSPRYKIIEKRQSVAFWCNPISGHATLYWYQQILGQGPKLLIQFQNNGVVDDSQLPKDRFSAERLKGVDSTLKIQPAKLEDSAVYLCASSFGGLPYGYTFGSGTRLTVV.

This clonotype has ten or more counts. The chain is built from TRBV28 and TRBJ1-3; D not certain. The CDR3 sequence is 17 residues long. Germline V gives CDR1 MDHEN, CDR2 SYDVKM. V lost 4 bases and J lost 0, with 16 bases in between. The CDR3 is CASSYRLQSGSGNTIYF. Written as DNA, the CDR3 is TGTGCCAGCAGTTACCGGTTACAGTCTGGCTCTGGAAACACCATATATTTT.

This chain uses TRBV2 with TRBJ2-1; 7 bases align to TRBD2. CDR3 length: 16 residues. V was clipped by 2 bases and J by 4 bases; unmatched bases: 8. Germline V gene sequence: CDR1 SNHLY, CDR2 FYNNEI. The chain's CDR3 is CASSEHLQRGYNEQFF. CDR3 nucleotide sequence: TGTGCCAGCAGTGAACACCTCCAGCGGGGTTACAATGAGCAGTTCTTC. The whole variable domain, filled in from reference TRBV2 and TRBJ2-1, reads EPEVTQTPSHQVTQMGQEVILRCVPISNHLYFYWYRQILGQKVEFLVSFYNNEISEKSEIFDDQFSVERPDGSNFTLKIRSTKLEDSAMYFCASSEHLQRGYNEQFFGPGTRLTVL.

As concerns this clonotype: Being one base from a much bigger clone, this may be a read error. The CDR3 region is CASSQYNEQFF. The CDR3 DNA sequence: TGTGCCAGCAGCCAATACAATGAGCAGTTCTTC. V gene TRBV27 combines with J gene TRBJ2-1; D call uncertain. The CDR3 extends over 11 amino acids. V was pared by 6 bases and J by 4 bases, with 4 bases between. The germline V gene encodes CDR1 MNHEY and CDR2 SMNVEV (reference sequence).

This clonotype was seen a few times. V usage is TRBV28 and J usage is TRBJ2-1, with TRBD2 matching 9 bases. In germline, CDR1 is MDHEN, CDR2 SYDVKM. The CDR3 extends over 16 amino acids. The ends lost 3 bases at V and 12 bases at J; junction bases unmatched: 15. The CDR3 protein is CASSLRQSGTSLGQFF. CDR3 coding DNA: TGTGCCAGCAGTTTGCGTCAGTCCGGGACTAGCTTGGGGCAGTTCTTC.

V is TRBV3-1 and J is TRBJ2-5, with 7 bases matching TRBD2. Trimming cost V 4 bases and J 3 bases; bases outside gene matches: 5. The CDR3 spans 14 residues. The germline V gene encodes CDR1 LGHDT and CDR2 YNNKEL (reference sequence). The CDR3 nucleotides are TGTGCCAGCAGCCGACGCGGGAGCGAAGAGACCCAGTACTTC. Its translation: CASSRRGSEETQYF.

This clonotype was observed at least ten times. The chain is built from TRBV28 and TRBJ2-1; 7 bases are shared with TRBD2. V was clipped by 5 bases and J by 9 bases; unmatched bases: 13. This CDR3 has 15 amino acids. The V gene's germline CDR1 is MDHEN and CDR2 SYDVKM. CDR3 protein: CASSPTTELASEQFF. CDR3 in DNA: TGTGCCAGCAGTCCAACTACTGAACTAGCGTCTGAGCAGTTCTTC.